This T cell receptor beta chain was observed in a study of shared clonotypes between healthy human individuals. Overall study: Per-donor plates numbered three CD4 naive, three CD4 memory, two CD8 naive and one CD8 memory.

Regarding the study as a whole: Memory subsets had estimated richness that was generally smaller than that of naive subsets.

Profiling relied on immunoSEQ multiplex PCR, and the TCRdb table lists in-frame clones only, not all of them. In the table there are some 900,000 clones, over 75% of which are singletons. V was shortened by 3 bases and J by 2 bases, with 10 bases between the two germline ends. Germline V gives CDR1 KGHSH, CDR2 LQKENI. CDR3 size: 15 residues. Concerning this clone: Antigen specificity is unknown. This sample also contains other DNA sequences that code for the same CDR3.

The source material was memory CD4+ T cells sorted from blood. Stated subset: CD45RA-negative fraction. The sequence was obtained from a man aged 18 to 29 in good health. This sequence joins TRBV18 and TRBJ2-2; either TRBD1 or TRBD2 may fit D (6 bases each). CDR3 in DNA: TGTGCCAGCTCACCGGTCGGGGGCAACACCGGGGAGCTGTTTTTT. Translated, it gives CASSPVGGNTGELFF.